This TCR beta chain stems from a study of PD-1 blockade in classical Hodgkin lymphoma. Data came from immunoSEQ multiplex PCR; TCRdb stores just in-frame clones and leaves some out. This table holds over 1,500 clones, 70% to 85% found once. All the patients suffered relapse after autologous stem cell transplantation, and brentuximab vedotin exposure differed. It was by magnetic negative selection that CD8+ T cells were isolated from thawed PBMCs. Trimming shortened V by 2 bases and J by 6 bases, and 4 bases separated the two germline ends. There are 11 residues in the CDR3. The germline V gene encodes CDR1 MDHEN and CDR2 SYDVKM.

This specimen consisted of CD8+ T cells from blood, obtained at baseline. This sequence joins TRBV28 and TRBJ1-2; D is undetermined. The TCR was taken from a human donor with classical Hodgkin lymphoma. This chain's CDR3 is CASSLRDGYTF. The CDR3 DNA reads TGTGCCAGCAGTTTAAGGGATGGCTACACCTTC.